Listed below are T cell receptor beta chains from one sample, sequenced in a study of cytomegalovirus exposure and HLA in healthy donors. Measured with immunoSEQ multiplex PCR; TCRdb has only the in-frame clones, and not every one. This table holds fewer than 200,000 clones, roughly 80% found once. What was sequenced was PBMCs. The origin of the receptors is a female donor in good health and CMV-seronegative. Both conserved end residues are part of each CDR3. The order of the fields is clone size, V gene, J gene, D gene, CDR3 DNA, CDR3 protein. A D gene is named only where the DNA matches it firmly. The size entry is marked missing in some rows and otherwise reads once, few, many or a size class.

abundance: -; v_gene: TRBV7-3; j_gene: TRBJ2-3; d_gene: TRBD2; CDR3nt: TGTGCCAGCAGCTTGACCCTAGCGGGAGATACGCAGTATTTT; CDR3aa: CASSLTLAGDTQYF
abundance: -; v_gene: TRBV5-4; j_gene: TRBJ1-5; d_gene: -; CDR3nt: TGTGCCAGCAGCTTGGACATGAATCAGCCCCAGCATTTT; CDR3aa: CASSLDMNQPQHF
abundance: -; v_gene: TRBV19; j_gene: TRBJ2-6; d_gene: TRBD1; CDR3nt: TGTGCCAGTAGTCCCATCCGGGACAGCGCCTACTCTGGGGCCAACGTCCTGACTTTC; CDR3aa: CASSPIRDSAYSGANVLTF
abundance: -; v_gene: TRBV13; j_gene: TRBJ2-5; d_gene: -; CDR3nt: TGTGCCAGCAGCTTAGGGTCCGGCCAAGAGACCCAGTACTTC; CDR3aa: CASSLGSGQETQYF
abundance: few; v_gene: TRBV7-3; j_gene: TRBJ2-3; d_gene: TRBD2; CDR3nt: TGTGCCAGCAGCCCGAAGGGGGCGCTAGCGGGAATGGCTAGCACAGATACGCAGTATTTT; CDR3aa: CASSPKGALAGMASTDTQYF
abundance: few; v_gene: TRBV27; j_gene: TRBJ1-6; d_gene: TRBD1; CDR3nt: TGTGCCAGCAGTCCGGGACAGGGGAGGACTGCCCCCAATTCACCCCTCCACTTT; CDR3aa: CASSPGQGRTAPNSPLHF
abundance: -; v_gene: TRBV7-9; j_gene: TRBJ2-1; d_gene: -; CDR3nt: TGTGCCAGCAGCCCCCGGGGAAGCTCCTACAATGAGCAGTTCTTC; CDR3aa: CASSPRGSSYNEQFF
abundance: few; v_gene: TRBV2; j_gene: TRBJ1-4; d_gene: -; CDR3nt: TGTGCCAGCAGTCCCCAGATGGGGGGTACTACTGAAAAACTGTTTTTT; CDR3aa: CASSPQMGGTTEKLFF
abundance: -; v_gene: TRBV7-6; j_gene: TRBJ2-7; d_gene: -; CDR3nt: TGTGCCAGCAGCCTGGTACTAGGCCTCGGGGACGAGCAGTACTTC; CDR3aa: CASSLVLGLGDEQYF
abundance: once; v_gene: TRBV19; j_gene: TRBJ1-5; d_gene: -; CDR3nt: TGTGCCAGTAGTATAGCTGGAGGGCCCCAGCCCCAGCATTTT; CDR3aa: CASSIAGGPQPQHF
abundance: -; v_gene: TRBV5-4; j_gene: TRBJ2-3; d_gene: TRBD2; CDR3nt: TGTGCCAGCAGCTTGGGACTAGCAAAAGATACGCAGTATTTT; CDR3aa: CASSLGLAKDTQYF
abundance: -; v_gene: TRBV27; j_gene: TRBJ2-7; d_gene: TRBD2; CDR3nt: TGTGCCGCCAAAAGCGGGAACGGGTACGAGCAGTACTTC; CDR3aa: CAAKSGNGYEQYF
abundance: -; v_gene: TRBV19; j_gene: TRBJ1-2; d_gene: TRBD1; CDR3nt: TGTGCCAGTAGTATTCTCTGGACAGGGGAAGATGGCTACACCTTC; CDR3aa: CASSILWTGEDGYTF
abundance: once; v_gene: TRBV27; j_gene: TRBJ2-7; d_gene: TRBD1; CDR3nt: TGTGCCAGCAGTTCTCAGGACAGGTTGGGCTCCTACGAGCAGTACTTC; CDR3aa: CASSSQDRLGSYEQYF
abundance: -; v_gene: TRBV6-6; j_gene: TRBJ1-3; d_gene: -; CDR3nt: TGTGCCAGCAACCACAGGGAAGACGCTGGAAACACCATATATTTT; CDR3aa: CASNHREDAGNTIYF
abundance: -; v_gene: TRBV4-1; j_gene: TRBJ1-5; d_gene: -; CDR3nt: TGCGCCAGCAGCCTAAAAATGAGTGACAGAATGTACCAGCCCCAGCATTTT; CDR3aa: CASSLKMSDRMYQPQHF
abundance: -; v_gene: TRBV2; j_gene: TRBJ1-5; d_gene: -; CDR3nt: TGTGCCAGCAGTGCAACAGAGAATCAGCCCCAGCATTTT; CDR3aa: CASSATENQPQHF
abundance: -; v_gene: TRBV5-4; j_gene: TRBJ1-1; d_gene: TRBD1; CDR3nt: TGTGCCAGCAGCTTGGGGGACAGGGTCGGCGGAGCTTTCTTT; CDR3aa: CASSLGDRVGGAFF
abundance: -; v_gene: TRBV6-5; j_gene: TRBJ1-2; d_gene: TRBD1; CDR3nt: TGTGCCAGCAGTCCGACAGGGGAGGGCTACACCTTC; CDR3aa: CASSPTGEGYTF
abundance: once; v_gene: TRBV30; j_gene: TRBJ1-1; d_gene: -; CDR3nt: TGTGCCTGCGTCGGGAGGGGGGCTTTCTTT; CDR3aa: CACVGRGAFF
abundance: -; v_gene: TRBV7-8; j_gene: TRBJ2-3; d_gene: -; CDR3nt: TGTGCCAGCAGCATCAGGGCAGATACGCAGTATTTT; CDR3aa: CASSIRADTQYF
abundance: -; v_gene: TRBV4-1; j_gene: TRBJ2-2; d_gene: -; CDR3nt: TGCGCCAGCAGCCAAGGGGCAGGGGAAATGGGTTTCGGGGAGCTGTTTTTT; CDR3aa: CASSQGAGEMGFGELFF
abundance: -; v_gene: TRBV14; j_gene: TRBJ1-2; d_gene: -; CDR3nt: TGTGCCAGCAGCTCTTACGGGCAGGGCCTTAGCTACACCTTC; CDR3aa: CASSSYGQGLSYTF
abundance: -; v_gene: TRBV5-4; j_gene: TRBJ2-1; d_gene: TRBD2; CDR3nt: TGTGCCAGCAGACGAGGGCAGGGAACTAGCGGGGGGGTAACCTACAATGAGCAGTTCTTC; CDR3aa: CASRRGQGTSGGVTYNEQFF
abundance: few; v_gene: TRBV5-4; j_gene: TRBJ2-5; d_gene: TRBD1; CDR3nt: TGTGCCAGCAGCCGGGGGACAGGGGGCCAAGAGACCCAGTACTTC; CDR3aa: CASSRGTGGQETQYF
abundance: -; v_gene: TRBV19; j_gene: TRBJ2-6; d_gene: -; CDR3nt: TGTGCCAGTAGTATCGAAGGACTGAATTCTGGGGCCAACGTCCTGACTTTC; CDR3aa: CASSIEGLNSGANVLTF
abundance: -; v_gene: TRBV5-1; j_gene: TRBJ2-5; d_gene: -; CDR3nt: TGCGCCAGCAGCTCTCCGGGAACCGAGGAGACCCAGTACTTC; CDR3aa: CASSSPGTEETQYF
abundance: -; v_gene: TRBV5-4; j_gene: TRBJ1-2; d_gene: -; CDR3nt: TGTGCCAGCAGCTCGAATGAGCCAGGGGCAGGGAACTATGGCTACACCTTC; CDR3aa: CASSSNEPGAGNYGYTF
abundance: -; v_gene: TRBV13; j_gene: TRBJ2-7; d_gene: TRBD1; CDR3nt: TGTGCCAGCAGCTATCAAAGAGGACAGGTGAGGTACGAGCAGTACTTC; CDR3aa: CASSYQRGQVRYEQYF
abundance: -; v_gene: TRBV18; j_gene: TRBJ2-7; d_gene: TRBD2; CDR3nt: TGTGCCAGCTCACCACCGGATGCACTAGCGGGAGTATCCGAGCAGTACTTC; CDR3aa: CASSPPDALAGVSEQYF
abundance: -; v_gene: TRBV6-5; j_gene: TRBJ1-2; d_gene: -; CDR3nt: TGTGCCAGCAGACCGACAGGTTCCAGCGGCTACACCTTC; CDR3aa: CASRPTGSSGYTF
abundance: -; v_gene: TRBV11-2; j_gene: TRBJ2-5; d_gene: TRBD1; CDR3nt: TGTGCCAGCAGCCCCGGGACAGGGAAGACCCAGTACTTC; CDR3aa: CASSPGTGKTQYF
abundance: once; v_gene: TRBV25-1; j_gene: TRBJ1-1; d_gene: -; CDR3nt: TGTGCCAGCAGTGGACAAACAGGGATAGGAACTGAAGCTTTCTTT; CDR3aa: CASSGQTGIGTEAFF
abundance: few; v_gene: TRBV6-1; j_gene: TRBJ1-5; d_gene: TRBD1; CDR3nt: TGTGCCAGTTTTTCGGACAGGGGGCTAAGACAGCCCCAGCATTTT; CDR3aa: CASFSDRGLRQPQHF
abundance: once; v_gene: TRBV5-6; j_gene: TRBJ1-2; d_gene: TRBD1; CDR3nt: TGTGCCAGCAGCCCGACAGGGAACTATGGCTACACCTTC; CDR3aa: CASSPTGNYGYTF
abundance: -; v_gene: TRBV11-2; j_gene: TRBJ2-1; d_gene: -; CDR3nt: TGTGCCAGCACCTTGGGGACGCGGGGAGGTAATGAGCAGTTCTTC; CDR3aa: CASTLGTRGGNEQFF
abundance: -; v_gene: TRBV5-1; j_gene: TRBJ1-1; d_gene: TRBD1; CDR3nt: TGCGCCAGCAGCCCCCCGGGGACAGACACTGAAGCTTTCTTT; CDR3aa: CASSPPGTDTEAFF